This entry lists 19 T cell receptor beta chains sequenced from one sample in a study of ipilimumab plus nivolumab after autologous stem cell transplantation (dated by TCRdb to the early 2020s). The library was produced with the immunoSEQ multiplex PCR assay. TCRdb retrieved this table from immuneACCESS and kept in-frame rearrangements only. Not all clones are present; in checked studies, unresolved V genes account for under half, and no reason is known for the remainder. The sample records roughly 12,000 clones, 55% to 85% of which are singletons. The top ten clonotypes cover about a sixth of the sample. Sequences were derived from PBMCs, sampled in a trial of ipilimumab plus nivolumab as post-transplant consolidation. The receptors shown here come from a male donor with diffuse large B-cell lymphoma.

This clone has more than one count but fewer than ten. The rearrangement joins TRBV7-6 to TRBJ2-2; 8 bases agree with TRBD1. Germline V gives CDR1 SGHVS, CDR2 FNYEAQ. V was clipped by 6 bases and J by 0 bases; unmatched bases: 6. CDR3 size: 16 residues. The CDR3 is CASRSQGGANTGELFF. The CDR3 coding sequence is TGTGCCAGCAGATCACAGGGGGGCGCGAACACCGGGGAGCTGTTTTTT.

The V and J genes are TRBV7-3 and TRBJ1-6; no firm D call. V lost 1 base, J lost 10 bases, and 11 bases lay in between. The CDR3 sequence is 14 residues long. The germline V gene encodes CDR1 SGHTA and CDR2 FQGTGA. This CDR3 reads CASSLIPVSSPLHF. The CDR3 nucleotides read TGTGCCAGCAGCTTAATTCCGGTATCCTCACCCCTCCACTTT.

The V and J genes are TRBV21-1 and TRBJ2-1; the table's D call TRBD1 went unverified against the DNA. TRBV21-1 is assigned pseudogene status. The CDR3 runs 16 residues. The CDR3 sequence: CASSKAGQGWYNEQFF. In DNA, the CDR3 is TGTGCCAGCAGCAAAGCGGGGCAGGGGTGGTACAATGAGCAGTTCTTC.

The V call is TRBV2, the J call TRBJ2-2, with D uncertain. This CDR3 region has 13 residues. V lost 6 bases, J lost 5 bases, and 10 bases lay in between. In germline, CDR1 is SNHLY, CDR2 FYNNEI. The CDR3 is CASRRSPTGELFF. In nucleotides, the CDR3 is TGTGCCAGCAGGCGGAGCCCTACCGGGGAGCTGTTTTTT.

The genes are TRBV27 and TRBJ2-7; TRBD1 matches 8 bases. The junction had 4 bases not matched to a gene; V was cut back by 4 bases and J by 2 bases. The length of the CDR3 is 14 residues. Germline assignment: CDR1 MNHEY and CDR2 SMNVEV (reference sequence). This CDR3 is CASSSTGETYEQYF. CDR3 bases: TGTGCCAGCAGTTCGACAGGGGAAACCTACGAGCAGTACTTC.

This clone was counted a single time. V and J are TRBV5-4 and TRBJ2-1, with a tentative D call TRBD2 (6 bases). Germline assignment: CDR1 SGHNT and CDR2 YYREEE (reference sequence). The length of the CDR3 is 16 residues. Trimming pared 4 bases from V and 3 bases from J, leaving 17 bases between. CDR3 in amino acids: CASSPQGSGNYNEQFF. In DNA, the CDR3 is TGTGCCAGCAGCCCCCAGGGTAGCGGAAACTACAATGAGCAGTTCTTC.

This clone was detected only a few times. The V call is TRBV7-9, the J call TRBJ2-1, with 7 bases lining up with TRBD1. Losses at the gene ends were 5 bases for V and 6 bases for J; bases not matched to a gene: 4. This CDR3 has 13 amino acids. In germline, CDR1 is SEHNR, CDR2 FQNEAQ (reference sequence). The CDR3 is CASSQTGVNEQFF. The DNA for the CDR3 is TGTGCCAGCAGCCAAACAGGGGTCAATGAGCAGTTCTTC.

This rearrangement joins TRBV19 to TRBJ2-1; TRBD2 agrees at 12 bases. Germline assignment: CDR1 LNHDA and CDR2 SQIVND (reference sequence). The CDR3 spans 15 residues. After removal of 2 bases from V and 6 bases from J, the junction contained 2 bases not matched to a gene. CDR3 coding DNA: TGTGCCAGTAGTATACTAGCGGGGGGGCGCAATGAGCAGTTCTTC. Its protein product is CASSILAGGRNEQFF.

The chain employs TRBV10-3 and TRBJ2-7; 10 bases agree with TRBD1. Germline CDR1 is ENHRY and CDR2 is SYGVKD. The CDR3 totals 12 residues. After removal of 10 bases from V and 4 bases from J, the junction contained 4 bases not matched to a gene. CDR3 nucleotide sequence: TGTGCCACCTTGGACAGGGGGTACGAGCAGTACTTC. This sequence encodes CATLDRGYEQYF.

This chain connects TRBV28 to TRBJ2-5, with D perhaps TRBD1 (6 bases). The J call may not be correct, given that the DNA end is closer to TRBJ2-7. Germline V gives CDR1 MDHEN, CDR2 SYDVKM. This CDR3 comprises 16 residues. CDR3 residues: CASTISGVWNSYEQYF. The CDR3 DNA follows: TGTGCCAGCACCATCTCAGGGGTTTGGAACTCCTACGAGCAGTACTTC.

The CDR3 region has the DNA TGTGCTAGTGGTTTGGAGGGTGGGAAGAATCAGCCCCAGCATTTT. It codes for CASGLEGGKNQPQHF. The chain has TRBV12-5 and TRBJ1-5; D gene unclear. V lost 1 base and J 4 bases, leaving 11 bases between the germline ends. The CDR3 covers 15 residues. Germline-derived CDR1 and CDR2 are LGHNT and FRNRAP.

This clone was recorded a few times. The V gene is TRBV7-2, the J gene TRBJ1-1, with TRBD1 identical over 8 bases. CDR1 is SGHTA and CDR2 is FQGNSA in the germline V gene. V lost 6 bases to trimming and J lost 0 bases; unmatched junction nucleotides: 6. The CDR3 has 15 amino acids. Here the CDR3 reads CASRKQGGVNTEAFF. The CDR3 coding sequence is TGTGCCAGCAGGAAACAGGGGGGAGTGAACACTGAAGCTTTCTTT. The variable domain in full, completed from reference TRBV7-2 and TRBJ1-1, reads GAGVSQSPSNKVTEKGKDVELRCDPISGHTALYWYRQSLGQGLEFLIYFQGNSAPDKSGLPSDRFSAERTGGSVSTLTIQRTQQEDSAVYLCASRKQGGVNTEAFFGQGTRLTVV.

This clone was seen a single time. The CDR3 sequence: CASSGPPPGRRGDTQYF. The CDR3 DNA is TGTGCCAGCAGCGGACCCCCACCGGGTCGCAGGGGAGATACGCAGTATTTT. The V gene is TRBV9, the J gene TRBJ2-3; D may be TRBD1 (6 bases). Germline lookup yields CDR1 SGDLS and CDR2 YYNGEE. CDR3 size: 17 residues. With 3 bases removed from V and 5 bases from J, the gap between germline ends came to 22 bases. Full variable domain (outside the CDR3, taken from reference TRBV9 and TRBJ2-3): DSGVTQTPKHLITATGQRVTLRCSPRSGDLSVYWYQQSLDQGLQFLIQYYNGEERAKGNILERFSAQQFPDLHSELNLSSLELGDSALYFCASSGPPPGRRGDTQYFGPGTRLTVL.

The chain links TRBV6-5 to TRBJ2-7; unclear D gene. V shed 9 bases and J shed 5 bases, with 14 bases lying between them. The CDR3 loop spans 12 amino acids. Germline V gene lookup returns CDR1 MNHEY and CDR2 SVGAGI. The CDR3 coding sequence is TGTGCCAGTTCCGACCGTAGCCACGAGCAGTACTTC. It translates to CASSDRSHEQYF.

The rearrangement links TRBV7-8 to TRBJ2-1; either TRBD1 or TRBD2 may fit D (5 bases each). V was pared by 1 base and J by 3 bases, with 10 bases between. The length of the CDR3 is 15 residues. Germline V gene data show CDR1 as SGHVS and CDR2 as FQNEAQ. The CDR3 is CASSLDGTDYNEQFF. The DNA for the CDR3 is TGTGCCAGCAGCTTAGACGGGACGGACTACAATGAGCAGTTCTTC.

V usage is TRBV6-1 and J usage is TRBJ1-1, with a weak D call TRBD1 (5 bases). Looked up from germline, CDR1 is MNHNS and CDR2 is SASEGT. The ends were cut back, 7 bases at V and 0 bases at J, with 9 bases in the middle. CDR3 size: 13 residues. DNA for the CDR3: TGTGCCAGCAACACAGGCCTGAACACTGAAGCTTTCTTT. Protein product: CASNTGLNTEAFF.

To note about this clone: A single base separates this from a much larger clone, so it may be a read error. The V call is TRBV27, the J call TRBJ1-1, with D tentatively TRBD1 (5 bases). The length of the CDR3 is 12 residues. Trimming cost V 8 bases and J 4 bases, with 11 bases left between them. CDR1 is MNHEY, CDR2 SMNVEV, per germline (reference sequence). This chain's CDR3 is CASSDGATEAFF. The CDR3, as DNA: TGTGCCAGCTCTGACGGGGCCACTGAAGCTTTCTTT.

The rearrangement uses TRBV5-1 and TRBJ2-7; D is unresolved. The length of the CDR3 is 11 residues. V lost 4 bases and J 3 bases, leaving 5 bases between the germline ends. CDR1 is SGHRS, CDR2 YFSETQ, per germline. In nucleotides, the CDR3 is TGCGCCAGCAGCAATTACTACGAGCAGTACTTC. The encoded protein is CASSNYYEQYF.

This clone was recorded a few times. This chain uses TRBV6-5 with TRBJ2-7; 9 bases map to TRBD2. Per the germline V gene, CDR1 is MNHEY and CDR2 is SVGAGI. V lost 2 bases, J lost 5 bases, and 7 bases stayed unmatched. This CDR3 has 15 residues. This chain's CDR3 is CASSYRREGRHEQYF. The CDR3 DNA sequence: TGTGCCAGCAGTTACAGGCGGGAGGGCCGGCACGAGCAGTACTTC.